This entry concerns a single TCR beta chain. This record belongs to a study of cytomegalovirus exposure and HLA in healthy donors. Germline lookup yields CDR1 SNHLY and CDR2 FYNNEI. The CDR3 length is 13 residues. V lost 8 bases, J lost 6 bases, and 14 bases lay in between. Only in-frame clones appear in the TCRdb table, and some are missing; sequencing was by immunoSEQ multiplex PCR. The sample holds fewer than 250,000 clones; approximately 87% are singletons and the top ten take 2.6%. The sample taken for sequencing was PBMCs. This receptor was identified in a man younger than 35 in good health and CMV-seronegative. The chain employs TRBV2 and TRBJ2-1; D is undetermined. For the CDR3, the DNA is TGTGCCAGCCGTCCGTCCGGTGGCAATGAGCAGTTCTTC. Translation: CASRPSGGNEQFF.